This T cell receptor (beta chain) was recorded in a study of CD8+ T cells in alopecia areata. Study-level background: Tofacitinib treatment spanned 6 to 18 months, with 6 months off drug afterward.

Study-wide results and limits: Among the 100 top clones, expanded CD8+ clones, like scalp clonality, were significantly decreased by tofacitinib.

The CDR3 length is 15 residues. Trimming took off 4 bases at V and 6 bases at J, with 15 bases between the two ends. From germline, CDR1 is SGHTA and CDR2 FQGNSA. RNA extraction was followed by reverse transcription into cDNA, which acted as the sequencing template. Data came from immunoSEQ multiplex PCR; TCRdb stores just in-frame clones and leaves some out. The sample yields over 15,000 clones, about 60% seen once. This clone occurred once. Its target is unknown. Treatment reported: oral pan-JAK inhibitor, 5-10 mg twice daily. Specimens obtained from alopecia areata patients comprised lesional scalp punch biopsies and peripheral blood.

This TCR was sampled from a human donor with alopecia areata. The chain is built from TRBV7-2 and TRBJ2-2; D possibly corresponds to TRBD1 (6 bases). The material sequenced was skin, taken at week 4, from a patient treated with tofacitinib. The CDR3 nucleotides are TGTGCCAGCAGCTCGTTTACAGGGTTGGCCGGGGAGCTGTTTTTT. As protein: CASSSFTGLAGELFF.